Listed below are T cell receptor beta chains from one sample, sequenced in a study of T cell responses to AZD1222 COVID-19 vaccine. Some clones are missing from TCRdb's copy, which holds only in-frame ones; the method was immunoSEQ multiplex PCR. This table has around 120,000 clones, more than 65% appearing once. This specimen was peripheral blood, taken 28 days after the second AZD1222 dose. The receptor source for this set is an adult who received the AZD1222 COVID-19 vaccine. The CDR3 runs from the conserved cysteine through the conserved F or W. A D gene is named only where the DNA matches it firmly. The size entry is marked missing in some rows and otherwise reads once, few, many or a size class.

J: TRBJ1-2
V: TRBV28
D: NA
size: NA
DNA: TGTGCCAGCAGTTTTAATACCTATGGCTACACCTTC
CDR3: CASSFNTYGYTF

J: TRBJ2-3
V: TRBV20-1
D: TRBD2
size: few
DNA: TGCAGTGCTAGTAAAACCGGGACTAGCTATACGCAGTATTTT
CDR3: CSASKTGTSYTQYF

J: TRBJ2-3
V: TRBV2
D: NA
size: once
DNA: TGTGCCAGCAGTGAAGGACCCGAGGCTACAGATACGCAGTATTTT
CDR3: CASSEGPEATDTQYF

J: TRBJ2-5
V: TRBV18
D: TRBD1
size: NA
DNA: TGTGCCAGCTCACCGAGTCAACAGGGGAGTCGGAAGACCCAGTACTTC
CDR3: CASSPSQQGSRKTQYF

J: TRBJ1-6
V: TRBV7-8
D: NA
size: NA
DNA: TGTGCCAGCAGCTTAGCAGGGAATTCACCCCTCCACTTT
CDR3: CASSLAGNSPLHF

J: TRBJ1-2
V: TRBV24-1
D: NA
size: NA
DNA: TGTGCCACCAGTGATTCAGGGTCGGGGATGGGGGGCTACACCTTC
CDR3: CATSDSGSGMGGYTF

J: TRBJ1-3
V: TRBV27
D: NA
size: NA
DNA: TGTGCCAGCAGTCCTCTCGCTGGAAACACCATATATTTT
CDR3: CASSPLAGNTIYF

J: TRBJ2-1
V: TRBV19
D: NA
size: NA
DNA: TGTGCCAGTAGTCCCGTGTTAAGCGGTCTCGACAATGAGCAGTTCTTC
CDR3: CASSPVLSGLDNEQFF

J: TRBJ1-6
V: TRBV20-1
D: NA
size: NA
DNA: TGCAGTGCTAGTGGGGAGACAGCCCGTTATAATTCACCCCTCCACTTT
CDR3: CSASGETARYNSPLHF

J: TRBJ1-1
V: TRBV6-5
D: NA
size: NA
DNA: TGTGCCAGCAGTTACTCGGGGTATACAAACACTGAAGCTTTCTTT
CDR3: CASSYSGYTNTEAFF

J: TRBJ1-1
V: TRBV6-5
D: NA
size: NA
DNA: TGTGCCAGCAATCTAGTCCCGAACACTGAAGCTTTCTTT
CDR3: CASNLVPNTEAFF

J: TRBJ2-5
V: TRBV5-8
D: NA
size: NA
DNA: TGTGCCAGCAGCTTGTGGTCCAAAGAGACCCAGTACTTC
CDR3: CASSLWSKETQYF

J: TRBJ1-1
V: TRBV2
D: NA
size: NA
DNA: TGTGCCAGCTTGGACGAGGGTTGGACTGAAGCTTTCTTT
CDR3: CASLDEGWTEAFF

J: TRBJ2-3
V: TRBV9
D: TRBD2
size: NA
DNA: TGTGCCAGCAGCCCCACCCCAGGACTAGCGGGGGGGTCGACGCAGTATTTT
CDR3: CASSPTPGLAGGSTQYF

J: TRBJ2-2
V: TRBV10-3
D: TRBD1
size: NA
DNA: TGTGCCATCAGTGAAAGACAGGGTAGTAGGGAGCTGTTTTTT
CDR3: CAISERQGSRELFF

J: TRBJ2-7
V: TRBV19
D: TRBD2
size: NA
DNA: TGTGCCAGTAGTACCTTGGGACTAGCTGACGAGCAGTACTTC
CDR3: CASSTLGLADEQYF

J: TRBJ1-4
V: TRBV6-5
D: NA
size: NA
DNA: TGTGCCAGCAGGAGAGGGGCAACTAATGAAAAACTGTTTTTT
CDR3: CASRRGATNEKLFF

J: TRBJ2-2
V: TRBV7-6
D: NA
size: few
DNA: TGTGCCAGCAGCTTACAGGTTCCCGGAAACACCGGGGAGCTGTTTTTT
CDR3: CASSLQVPGNTGELFF

J: TRBJ1-2
V: TRBV28
D: NA
size: NA
DNA: TGTGCCAGCAGTTTCGCCCCCGAGACAGCCTATGGCTACACCTTC
CDR3: CASSFAPETAYGYTF

J: TRBJ2-1
V: TRBV6-2/TRBV6-3
D: NA
size: NA
DNA: TGTGCCAGCAGTTACTCCAGCAACAATGAGCAGTTCTTC
CDR3: CASSYSSNNEQFF

J: TRBJ2-7
V: TRBV28
D: TRBD2
size: NA
DNA: TGTGCCAGCTCCTCCTTAGAGGGGAGGGACCGATCTTACGAGCAGTACTTC
CDR3: CASSSLEGRDRSYEQYF

J: TRBJ1-1
V: TRBV11-2
D: TRBD1
size: NA
DNA: TGTGCCAGCAGCTCACCGACGGGACAGTTCACTGAAGCTTTCTTT
CDR3: CASSSPTGQFTEAFF

J: TRBJ1-2
V: TRBV10-2
D: NA
size: once
DNA: TGCGCCAGCAGTGAGTCAAGGGTCTATGGCTACACCTTC
CDR3: CASSESRVYGYTF

J: TRBJ2-7
V: TRBV7-9
D: TRBD1
size: few
DNA: TGTGCCAGCAGGGGGACAGGGCTCTACGAGCAGTACTTC
CDR3: CASRGTGLYEQYF

J: TRBJ1-2
V: TRBV6-5
D: TRBD1
size: NA
DNA: TGTGCCAGCAGTATCACGGGACAGCTAAACTATGGCTACACCTTC
CDR3: CASSITGQLNYGYTF

J: TRBJ1-1
V: TRBV27
D: TRBD1
size: NA
DNA: TGTGCCAGCAGTCCTTCAGGGGGCGAGGTGAACACTGAAGCTTTCTTT
CDR3: CASSPSGGEVNTEAFF

J: TRBJ1-2
V: TRBV19
D: NA
size: NA
DNA: TGTGCCAGTAAAGGGGGAATCTATGGCTACACCTTC
CDR3: CASKGGIYGYTF

J: TRBJ1-4
V: TRBV21-1
D: NA
size: NA
DNA: TGTGCCAGCAGGTGCTGGGACAGGGGGCGAGGTAAACTGTTTTTT
CDR3: CASRCWDRGRGKLFF

J: TRBJ2-7
V: TRBV6-1
D: NA
size: NA
DNA: TGTGCCAGCAGTGAAGCGCTTCGGCTAGCCCGAACCTACGAGCAGTACTTC
CDR3: CASSEALRLARTYEQYF

J: TRBJ2-3
V: TRBV10-1
D: NA
size: NA
DNA: TGCGCCAGCAGTGATTCCGCTTCCCAGGGAGATACGCAGTATTTT
CDR3: CASSDSASQGDTQYF

J: TRBJ1-1
V: TRBV4-3
D: NA
size: NA
DNA: TGCGCCAGCAGCCAAGGACTCGCCAATATGAACACTGAAGCTTTCTTT
CDR3: CASSQGLANMNTEAFF

J: TRBJ1-2
V: TRBV28
D: NA
size: NA
DNA: TGTGCCAGCAGTTTAATTTTCAGGGTTTCCCTTAACTATGGCTACACCTTC
CDR3: CASSLIFRVSLNYGYTF

J: TRBJ1-4
V: TRBV24-1
D: NA
size: NA
DNA: TGTGCCACCAGTGATTCCGGGGTCGGCAGGGGACCTGAAAAACTGTTTTTT
CDR3: CATSDSGVGRGPEKLFF

J: TRBJ1-6
V: TRBV7-3
D: TRBD1
size: NA
DNA: TGTGCCAGCAGCACGGGACAGACGAATTCACCCCTCCACTTT
CDR3: CASSTGQTNSPLHF

J: TRBJ2-3
V: TRBV7-2
D: NA
size: NA
DNA: TGTGCCAGCAGTAAGAACGGGGGGCTGAATACGCAGTATTTT
CDR3: CASSKNGGLNTQYF

J: TRBJ1-2
V: TRBV6-5
D: NA
size: NA
DNA: TGTGCCAGCATCCCCGGGGGGCCCTATGGCTACACCTTC
CDR3: CASIPGGPYGYTF

J: TRBJ1-1
V: TRBV19
D: NA
size: NA
DNA: TGTGCCAGTAGTAGGCCCCCGTGGCAGTCCAACACTGAAGCTTTCTTT
CDR3: CASSRPPWQSNTEAFF

J: TRBJ1-5
V: TRBV7-2
D: NA
size: NA
DNA: TGTGCCAGCAGCTTAAGCAGTCAAGGAACTCAGCCCCAGCATTTT
CDR3: CASSLSSQGTQPQHF

J: TRBJ2-7
V: TRBV5-5
D: NA
size: NA
DNA: TGTGCCAGCAGCTCAGTGGGGGTAAGAACCTACGAGCAGTACTTC
CDR3: CASSSVGVRTYEQYF

J: TRBJ2-6
V: TRBV10-2
D: TRBD2
size: once
DNA: TGCGCCAGCAGGGGAGGGAGGTCTGGGGCCAACGTCCTGACTTTC
CDR3: CASRGGRSGANVLTF

J: TRBJ2-7
V: TRBV6-2/TRBV6-3
D: NA
size: NA
DNA: TGTGCCAGCAGTTACCGGGTGGAAGGACTAAGCGAGCAGTACTTC
CDR3: CASSYRVEGLSEQYF

J: TRBJ1-1
V: TRBV6-5
D: NA
size: NA
DNA: TGTGCCAGCAGACCCGCCGGGACGTACACTGAAGCTTTCTTT
CDR3: CASRPAGTYTEAFF

J: TRBJ2-7
V: TRBV11-2
D: NA
size: NA
DNA: TGTGCCAGCAGCTTGGACCGACGCTACGAGCAGTACTTC
CDR3: CASSLDRRYEQYF

J: TRBJ2-3
V: TRBV28
D: NA
size: NA
DNA: TGTGCCAGCAGTTTGGGGTTCACAGATACGCAGTATTTT
CDR3: CASSLGFTDTQYF

J: TRBJ1-4
V: TRBV19
D: NA
size: few
DNA: TGTGCCAGTAGTATAACGGGGGCAACTAATGAAAAACTGTTTTTT
CDR3: CASSITGATNEKLFF

J: TRBJ2-3
V: TRBV24-1
D: NA
size: once
DNA: TGTGCCACCAGTGATGGAAATACGCAGTATTTT
CDR3: CATSDGNTQYF

J: TRBJ2-7
V: TRBV6-1
D: NA
size: NA
DNA: TGTGCCAGCAGTGAAGGGAAAGGAAACCTCTACGAGCAGTACTTC
CDR3: CASSEGKGNLYEQYF

J: TRBJ1-2
V: TRBV28
D: NA
size: NA
DNA: TGTGCCAGCAGATCCAACCGGAGGGGGTTAGTCTATGGCTACACCTTC
CDR3: CASRSNRRGLVYGYTF

J: TRBJ1-1
V: TRBV2
D: NA
size: NA
DNA: TGTGCCAGCAGACTACGGCCGAACACTGAAGCTTTCTTT
CDR3: CASRLRPNTEAFF

J: TRBJ1-6
V: TRBV7-2
D: NA
size: NA
DNA: TGTGCCAGCAGCTTGGGAACTACTGGACCCCTCCACTTT
CDR3: CASSLGTTGPLHF

J: TRBJ2-7
V: TRBV20-1
D: NA
size: NA
DNA: TGCAGTGCTAGTCCCGGGAGCTTCGTGGACGAGCAGTACTTC
CDR3: CSASPGSFVDEQYF

J: TRBJ1-5
V: TRBV15
D: NA
size: NA
DNA: TGTGCCACCAGCAGACAGGGGTGGGGACAGCCCCAGCATTTT
CDR3: CATSRQGWGQPQHF

J: TRBJ1-2
V: TRBV7-9
D: NA
size: NA
DNA: TGTGCCAGCAGCTCCAGTCAGGGTGGTGGCTACACCTTC
CDR3: CASSSSQGGGYTF

J: TRBJ1-1
V: TRBV18
D: NA
size: NA
DNA: TGTGCCAGCTCACCTAGGACCATGAACACTGAAGCTTTCTTT
CDR3: CASSPRTMNTEAFF

J: TRBJ1-6
V: TRBV5-1
D: TRBD1
size: NA
DNA: TGCGCCAGCAGCTTGGCGGGTCAGGGGGGTTCACCCCTCCACTTT
CDR3: CASSLAGQGGSPLHF

J: TRBJ1-3
V: TRBV30
D: NA
size: NA
DNA: TGTGCCTGGAGAAAGGACAGTTACTCTGGAAACACCATATATTTT
CDR3: CAWRKDSYSGNTIYF

J: TRBJ2-3
V: TRBV5-1
D: NA
size: NA
DNA: TGCGCCAGCAGCTCTCACCCCGGGATCCAGGATACGCAGTATTTT
CDR3: CASSSHPGIQDTQYF

J: TRBJ1-3
V: TRBV5-6
D: NA
size: NA
DNA: TGTGCCAGCAGCTTGCCAGGATCCTCTGGAAACACCATATATTTT
CDR3: CASSLPGSSGNTIYF

J: TRBJ2-5
V: TRBV7-9
D: TRBD2
size: NA
DNA: TGTGCCAGCAGCTTTGGCAGCGGGGGTCGGTACCAAGAGACCCAGTACTTC
CDR3: CASSFGSGGRYQETQYF

J: TRBJ2-1
V: TRBV4-2
D: TRBD2
size: NA
DNA: TGTGCCAGCAGCCTCTGGACTAGCGGGGGGGACAATGAGCAGTTCTTC
CDR3: CASSLWTSGGDNEQFF